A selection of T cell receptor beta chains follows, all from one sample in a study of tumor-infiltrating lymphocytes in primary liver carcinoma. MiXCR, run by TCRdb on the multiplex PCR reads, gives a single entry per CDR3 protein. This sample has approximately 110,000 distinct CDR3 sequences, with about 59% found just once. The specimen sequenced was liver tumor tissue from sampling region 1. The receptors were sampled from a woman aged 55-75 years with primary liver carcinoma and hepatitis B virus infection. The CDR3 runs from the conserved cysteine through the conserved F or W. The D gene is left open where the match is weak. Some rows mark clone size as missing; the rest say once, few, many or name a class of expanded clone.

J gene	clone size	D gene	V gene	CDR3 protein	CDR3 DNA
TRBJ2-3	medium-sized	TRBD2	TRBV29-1	CSALTREADTQYF	TGCAGCGCATTAACACGGGAGGCAGATACGCAGTATTTT
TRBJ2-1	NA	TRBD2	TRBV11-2	CASSPRTLAGNNEQFF	TGTGCCAGCAGCCCGAGAACACTAGCGGGAAACAATGAGCAGTTCTTC
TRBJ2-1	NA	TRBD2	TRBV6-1	CASSWGLAEGSDQFF	TGTGCCAGCAGTTGGGGACTAGCGGAAGGTAGTGATCAGTTCTTC
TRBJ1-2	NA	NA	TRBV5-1	CTSSLSGTWGDGCTF	TGCACCAGCAGCTTGTCCGGGACATGGGGAGATGGCTGCACCTTC
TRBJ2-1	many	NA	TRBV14	CASSQGPNNEQFF	TGTGCCAGCAGCCAAGGACCGAACAATGAGCAGTTCTTC
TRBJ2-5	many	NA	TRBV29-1	CSVREAQETQYF	TGCAGCGTCAGGGAGGCACAAGAGACCCAGTACTTC
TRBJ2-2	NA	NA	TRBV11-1	CASSRGQAPGELFF	TGTGCCAGCAGTAGAGGGCAGGCGCCCGGGGAACTGTTTTTT
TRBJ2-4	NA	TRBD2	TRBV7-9	CACSPGLAAKNIRYF	TGTGCCTGCAGCCCGGGGCTAGCGGCCAAAAACATTCGGTACTTC
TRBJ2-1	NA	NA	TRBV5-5	CASSAGFYNEQFF	TGTGCCAGCAGCGCGGGCTTCTACAATGAGCAGTTCTTC
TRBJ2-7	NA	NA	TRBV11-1	CASSLTVSYYEQYF	TGTGCCAGCAGCTTAACAGTGTCCTACTACGAGCAGTACTTC
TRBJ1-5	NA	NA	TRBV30	CAWRERAGGNQPQHF	TGTGCCTGGAGGGAGCGTGCAGGAGGGAATCAGCCCCAGCATTTT
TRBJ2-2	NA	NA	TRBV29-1	CSVESQGRTGELLF	TGCAGCGTTGAATCGCAGGGCCGTACCGGGGAGCTGCTTTTT
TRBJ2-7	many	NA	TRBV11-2	CASSFSTGRANEQYF	TGTGCCAGCAGCTTCAGCACAGGAAGGGCTAACGAGCAGTACTTC
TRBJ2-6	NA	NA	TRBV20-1	CSASGGKTGSGANVLTF	TGCAGTGCTAGTGGCGGAAAAACAGGCTCTGGGGCCAACGTCCTGACTTTC
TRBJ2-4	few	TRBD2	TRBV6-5	CASSPIGTSKNIQYF	TGTGCCAGCAGTCCGATCGGGACTAGCAAAAACATTCAGTACTTC
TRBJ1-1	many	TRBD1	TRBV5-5	CASGTDIMNTEAFF	TGTGCCAGCGGGACAGACATTATGAACACTGAAGCTTTCTTT
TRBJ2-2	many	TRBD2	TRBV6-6	CASSSPIAGAVTGELFF	TGTGCCAGCAGTTCCCCGATAGCGGGAGCGGTCACCGGGGAGCTGTTTTTT
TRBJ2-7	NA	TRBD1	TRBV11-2	CASSFEPGQGARNEQYF	TGTGCTAGCAGCTTCGAACCGGGGCAGGGGGCGCGAAACGAGCAGTACTTC
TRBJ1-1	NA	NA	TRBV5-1	CASSLERASLEAFF	TGCGCCAGCAGCCTGGAAAGGGCCTCACTTGAAGCTTTCTTT
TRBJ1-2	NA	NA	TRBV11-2	CASSRYGYTF	TGTGCCAGCAGCCGCTACGGCTACACCTTC
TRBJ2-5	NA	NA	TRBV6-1	CAGRYLTDSQETQYF	TGTGCCGGCAGGTACTTGACAGACAGTCAAGAGACCCAGTACTTC
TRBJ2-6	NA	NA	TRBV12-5	CASGGWGSVANVLSF	TGTGCTAGTGGGGGATGGGGTTCTGTGGCCAACGTCCTGTCATTC
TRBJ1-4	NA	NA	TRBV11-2	CASCLGGTEGKLFF	TGTGCCAGCTGCTTAGGGGGGACTGAGGGAAAACTGTTTTTT
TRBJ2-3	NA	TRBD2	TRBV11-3	CPSSIRTSTDTQYF	TGTCCCAGCAGCATTCGGACTAGCACAGACACGCAGTATTTT
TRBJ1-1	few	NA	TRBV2	CASSEQVNTEAFF	TGTGCCAGCAGTGAACAGGTTAACACTGAAGCTTTCTTT
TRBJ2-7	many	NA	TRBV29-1	CSVGSLGGPLEQYF	TGCAGCGTTGGATCGCTCGGGGGTCCACTCGAGCAGTACTTC
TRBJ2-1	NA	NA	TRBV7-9	CVSSIRVAGYGEQFF	TGTGTCAGCAGCATTAGGGTTGCGGGATACGGTGAGCAGTTCTTC
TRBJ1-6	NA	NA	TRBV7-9	CASSLSGDNSPLHF	TGTGCCAGCAGCTTGTCAGGGGATAATTCACCCCTCCACTTT
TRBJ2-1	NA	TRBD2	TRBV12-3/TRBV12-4	CASSLWTSSYNEQFF	TGTGCCAGCAGTTTGTGGACTAGCAGCTACAATGAGCAGTTCTTC
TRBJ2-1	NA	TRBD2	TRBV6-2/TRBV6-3	CASRSGTSRNDQFF	TGTGCCAGCAGATCAGGGACTAGCAGGAATGACCAGTTCTTC
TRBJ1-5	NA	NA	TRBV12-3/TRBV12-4	CASSLVGNMPQHF	TGTGCCAGCAGTTTAGTAGGAAATATGCCCCAGCATTTT
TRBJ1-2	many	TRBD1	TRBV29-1	CSVASGTGGAYGYTF	TGCAGCGTTGCCTCCGGGACAGGGGGCGCCTATGGCTACACCTTC
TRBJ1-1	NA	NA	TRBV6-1	CASRASGTRGTEALF	TGTGCCAGCAGGGCAAGCGGGACAAGGGGCACTGAAGCTCTCTTT
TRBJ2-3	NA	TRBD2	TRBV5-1	CASSLAAGASTDTQYF	TGCGCCAGCAGCTTGGCAGCGGGGGCTAGCACAGATACGCAGTATTTT
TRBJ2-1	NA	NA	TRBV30	CAWSVEGGGVIYEQFF	TGTGCCTGGAGTGTAGAAGGTGGCGGGGTTATATATGAGCAGTTCTTC
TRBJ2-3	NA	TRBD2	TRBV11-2	CASSRLAGGVADTQYF	TGTGCCAGCAGCAGACTAGCGGGAGGTGTAGCGGATACGCAGTATTTT
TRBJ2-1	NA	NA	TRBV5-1	CASSADVYDNEQFF	TGCGCCAGCAGCGCGGACGTTTACGACAATGAGCAGTTCTTC
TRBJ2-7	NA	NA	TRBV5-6	CASGYSGLACEKYF	TGTGCCAGCGGGTACTCGGGACTTGCGTGCGAGAAGTACTTC
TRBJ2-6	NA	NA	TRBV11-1	CASSPRTSGSGANVLNF	TGTGCCAGCAGCCCCCGGACAAGCGGCTCTGGGGCCAACGTCCTGAATTTC
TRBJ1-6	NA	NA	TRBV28	CASSRPNSPLQF	TGTGCCAGCAGTCGACCAAATTCACCCCTCCAATTT
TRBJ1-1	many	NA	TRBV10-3	CAISESTENEAFF	TGTGCCATCAGTGAGTCGACAGAAAATGAAGCTTTCTTT
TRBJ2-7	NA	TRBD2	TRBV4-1	CTSSPRTSGSPSYEQHF	TGCACCAGCAGCCCCAGGACTAGCGGGAGCCCGTCCTACGAGCAGCACTTC
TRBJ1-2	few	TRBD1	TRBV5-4	CASSFLTGEFYGYTF	TGTGCCAGCAGCTTTTTAACAGGGGAGTTCTATGGCTACACCTTC
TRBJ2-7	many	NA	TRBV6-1	CASSVDLTSSYEQYF	TGTGCCAGCAGTGTTGATTTGACTAGCTCCTACGAGCAGTACTTC
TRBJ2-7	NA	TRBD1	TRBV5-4	CASSFFGQGAYEQYF	TGTGCCAGCAGCTTCTTTGGACAGGGGGCTTACGAGCAGTACTTC
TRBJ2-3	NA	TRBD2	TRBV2	CANPSEDSGATDTQYF	TGTGCCAACCCGAGTGAAGATAGCGGGGCCACAGATACGCAGTATTTT
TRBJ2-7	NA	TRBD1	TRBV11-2	CVSGLRPGQGTYEQYF	TGTGTCAGCGGCTTACGACCGGGACAGGGAACCTACGAGCAGTACTTC
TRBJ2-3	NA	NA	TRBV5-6	CVSSRRAITDTHYF	TGTGTCAGCAGCCGGAGGGCGATTACAGATACACATTATTTT
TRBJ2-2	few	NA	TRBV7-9	CATEEKTTGELFF	TGTGCCACCGAAGAAAAAACCACCGGGGAGCTGTTTTTT
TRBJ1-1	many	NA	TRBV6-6	CASSPTLAGRTEAFF	TGTGCCAGCAGTCCGACACTTGCGGGGAGAACTGAAGCTTTCTTT
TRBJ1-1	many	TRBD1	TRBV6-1	CATTGVGNTEAFF	TGTGCCACCACAGGGGTTGGGAACACTGAAGCTTTCTTT
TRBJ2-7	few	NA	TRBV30	CAWSRRDLYEQYF	TGTGCCTGGAGTCGCCGGGACTTGTACGAGCAGTACTTC
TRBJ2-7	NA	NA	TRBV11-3	CASSPGTGFNYEQYF	TGTGCCAGCAGCCCCGGGACGGGGTTCAACTACGAGCAGTACTTC